This T cell receptor beta chain was captured by sequencing in a study of blood T cell repertoires in COVID-19. About the research overall: Both acute and convalescent COVID-19 samples were obtained from the United States, Italy and Spain. Sample material is recorded as cDNA or gDNA derived from T cells, B-cell-depleted T cells, or PBMCs.

Trimming left V 1 base short and J 10 bases short, with 12 bases between. Per germline, CDR1 KGHDR and CDR2 SFDVKD. The CDR3 runs 13 residues. Seattle researchers signed up patients amid active infection and tracked them longitudinally. Sequencing used immunoSEQ multiplex PCR; TCRdb keeps in-frame clones, though not all of them. The data hold approximately 300,000 clones, with over 80% observed a single time. This chain uses TRBV24-1 with TRBJ1-2; D gene ambiguous. The sample consisted of peripheral blood. This clonotype was obtained from a woman aged 45-60 years with COVID-19, enrolled during active disease. The CDR3 nucleotides are TGTGCCACCAGTGATTTTTCAGGCCGCGACTACACCTTC. Its translation: CATSDFSGRDYTF.